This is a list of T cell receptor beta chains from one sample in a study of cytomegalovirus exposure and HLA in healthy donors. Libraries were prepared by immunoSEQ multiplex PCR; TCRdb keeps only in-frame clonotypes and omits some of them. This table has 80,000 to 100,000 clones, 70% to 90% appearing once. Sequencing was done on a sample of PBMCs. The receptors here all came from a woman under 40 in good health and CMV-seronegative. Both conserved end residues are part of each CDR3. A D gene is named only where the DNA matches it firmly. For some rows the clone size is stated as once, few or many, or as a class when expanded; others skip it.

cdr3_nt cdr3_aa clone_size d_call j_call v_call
TGTGCCAGCTCGAAGACGACAGGGGGTCGGACTGAAGCTTTCTTT CASSKTTGGRTEAFF NA TRBD1 TRBJ1-1 TRBV27
TGTGCCAGCAGTTACTCGATGGTAGGGACAGGGGGTTCACCCCTCCACTTT CASSYSMVGTGGSPLHF once TRBD1 TRBJ1-6 TRBV6-7
TGTGCCAGTAGGACAGGGGGTGACACCGGGGAGCTGTTTTTT CASRTGGDTGELFF few TRBD1 TRBJ2-2 TRBV19
TGTGCCAGTAGTACCCGGACAGTGAACACTGAAGCTTTCTTT CASSTRTVNTEAFF NA NA TRBJ1-1 TRBV19
TGTGCCAGCAGCTTGGGGCAGTCGGGTGGCTACACCTTC CASSLGQSGGYTF NA NA TRBJ1-2 TRBV7-9
TGTGCCAGCGCTCCGGACAGGGGTGGAGAAAAACTGTTTTTT CASAPDRGGEKLFF NA TRBD1 TRBJ1-4 TRBV25-1
TGTGCCAGCAGCGTGGGGACAGGGACCTACGAGCAGTACTTC CASSVGTGTYEQYF NA TRBD1 TRBJ2-7 TRBV9
TGTGCCAGCAGTTACACCCCGGGACAGGGCGAGCAGTACTTC CASSYTPGQGEQYF NA TRBD1 TRBJ2-7 TRBV6-6
TGTGCCAGCAGCCTTTACCCGGGAGCAAAATATGGCTACACCTTC CASSLYPGAKYGYTF few NA TRBJ1-2 TRBV7-3
TGTGCCAGCAGCGCCACAGGATACGAGCAGTACTTC CASSATGYEQYF NA NA TRBJ2-7 TRBV9
TGTGCCAGTAATTACGGCGGCTGGGGGCCGAACACTGAAGCTTTCTTT CASNYGGWGPNTEAFF once NA TRBJ1-1 TRBV19
TGTGCCAGCAGCACCCCGACAGGGCCAGCAAAAAACATTCAGTACTTC CASSTPTGPAKNIQYF once TRBD1 TRBJ2-4 TRBV6-6